These 9 T cell receptor beta chains were all obtained from the same sample, sequenced in a study of T cell responses to AZD1222 COVID-19 vaccine. Measured with immunoSEQ multiplex PCR; TCRdb has only the in-frame clones, and not every one. The sample comprises about 130,000 clones, just under 95% of which are singletons, and roughly 1% rests with the top ten. Sequencing used peripheral blood, obtained 28 days after the second AZD1222 dose. Receptors originate from an adult who received the AZD1222 COVID-19 vaccine.

The chain links TRBV11-2 to TRBJ2-1, with 9 positions matching TRBD2. After removal of 5 bases from V and 5 bases from J, the junction contained 7 bases not matched to a gene. The CDR3 loop spans 15 amino acids. The germline V gene encodes CDR1 SGHAT and CDR2 FQNNGV. CDR3 loop: CASSPSGGPNNEQFF. The CDR3 nucleotides are TGTGCCAGCAGCCCAAGCGGGGGGCCAAACAATGAGCAGTTCTTC. The full variable domain, its missing parts supplied by reference TRBV11-2 and TRBJ2-1, is EAGVAQSPRYKIIEKRQSVAFWCNPISGHATLYWYQQILGQGPKLLIQFQNNGVVDDSQLPKDRFSAERLKGVDSTLKIQPAKLEDSAVYLCASSPSGGPNNEQFFGPGTRLTVL.

The chain uses TRBV3-1 (or the pseudogene TRBV3-2) and TRBJ2-1; D not resolved. CDR3 length: 11 residues. V gave up 5 bases and J gave up 3 bases, with 2 bases separating them. Germline lookup yields CDR1 LGHDT and CDR2 YNNKEL (reference sequence). CDR3 coding DNA: TGTGCCAGCAGCTTCTACAATGAGCAGTTCTTC. Its translation: CASSFYNEQFF.

The chain joins TRBV7-9 to TRBJ1-3; D uncertain. Trimming stripped 1 base from V and 4 bases from J, with 17 bases between. Germline CDR1 reads SEHNR; CDR2 reads FQNEAQ (reference sequence). The CDR3 totals 17 residues. The CDR3 DNA follows: TGTGCCAGCAGCTTAGATCTAGGGCAGGTATACGGAAACACCATATATTTT. Translating gives CASSLDLGQVYGNTIYF.

CDR3 coding DNA: TGCGCCAGCAGCTTAAAGGGGGACACTGAAGCTTTCTTT. Amino acids: CASSLKGDTEAFF. The chain joins TRBV5-1 to TRBJ1-1; the D gene is possibly TRBD1 (6 bases). V was cut by 2 bases and J by 3 bases, with 8 bases left in between. The CDR3 extends over 13 amino acids. Germline CDR1 and CDR2: SGHRS and YFSETQ. Supplemented by reference TRBV5-1 and TRBJ1-1, the full variable domain reads KAGVTQTPRYLIKTRGQQVTLSCSPISGHRSVSWYQQTPGQGLQFLFEYFSETQRNKGNFPGRFSGRQFSNSRSEMNVSTLELGDSALYLCASSLKGDTEAFFGQGTRLTVV.

The V call is TRBV5-1, the J call TRBJ1-2; possibly TRBD1 for D (5 bases). Germline assignment: CDR1 SGHRS and CDR2 YFSETQ. The CDR3 has 14 residues. V was clipped by 1 base and J by 8 bases, with 15 bases between them. The DNA of the CDR3 is TGCGCCAGCAGCTTGTCCGGGAGGGGCGGAGGCTACACCTTC. Its translation: CASSLSGRGGGYTF.

The V gene is TRBV19, the J gene TRBJ1-2; no reliable D call. The CDR3 consists of 13 residues. Germline-derived CDR1 and CDR2 are LNHDA and SQIVND (reference sequence). V lost 3 bases and J lost 2, with 7 bases in between. As DNA, the CDR3 is TGTGCCAGTAGTATTGGGCTCAACTATGGCTACACCTTC. Translated, it gives CASSIGLNYGYTF.

The V call is TRBV12-3 or TRBV12-4, the J call TRBJ2-2, with D unresolved. The CDR3 loop spans 12 amino acids. The V end lost 7 bases, the J end lost 0 bases, and 3 bases lay between the germline ends. The CDR3 spells CASIPNTGELFF. CDR3 DNA sequence: TGTGCCAGCATCCCGAACACCGGGGAGCTGTTTTTT.

J is TRBJ1-2 and V is TRBV10-3, with unresolved D. Trimming shortened V by 3 bases and J by 6 bases, and 11 bases separated the two germline ends. The germline V gene encodes CDR1 ENHRY and CDR2 SYGVKD. There are 13 residues in the CDR3. The CDR3 bases are TGTGCCATCAGTGATCGAGGATATGATGGCTACACCTTC. It translates to CAISDRGYDGYTF.

The J gene is TRBJ1-1, the V gene TRBV6-2 or TRBV6-3, with D maybe TRBD1 (6 bases). CDR3 size: 15 residues. Trimming stripped 5 bases from V and 10 bases from J, with 23 bases between. Looked up from germline, CDR1 is MNHEY and CDR2 is SVGEGT. The CDR3 is CASSGLGTPFGGAFF. In DNA, the CDR3 is TGTGCCAGCAGTGGGCTTGGGACACCCTTTGGGGGAGCTTTCTTT.